This T cell receptor beta chain emerged from a study of cytomegalovirus exposure and HLA in healthy donors. Background on the study: Around 200 million T cells yielded 100 million or so unique TCR beta sequences, as an earlier analysis found.

The germline gives CDR1 SGHDT, CDR2 YYEEEE. With 4 bases removed from V and 2 bases from J, the gap between germline ends came to 9 bases. The CDR3 has 13 amino acids. Primers for the PCR totalled 60 Vbeta and 13 Jbeta. Only in-frame clones appear in the TCRdb table, and some are missing; sequencing was by immunoSEQ multiplex PCR. This sample has about 110,000 clones, with less than 85% found just once. The TCR was taken from a woman in her thirties or forties in good health and CMV-seropositive. The chain links TRBV5-6 to TRBJ1-1, with D possibly being TRBD1 (5 bases). Sequencing used PBMCs. For the CDR3, the DNA is TGTGCCAGCAGCGGGGGAGGAAACACTGAAGCTTTCTTT. Protein sequence: CASSGGGNTEAFF.